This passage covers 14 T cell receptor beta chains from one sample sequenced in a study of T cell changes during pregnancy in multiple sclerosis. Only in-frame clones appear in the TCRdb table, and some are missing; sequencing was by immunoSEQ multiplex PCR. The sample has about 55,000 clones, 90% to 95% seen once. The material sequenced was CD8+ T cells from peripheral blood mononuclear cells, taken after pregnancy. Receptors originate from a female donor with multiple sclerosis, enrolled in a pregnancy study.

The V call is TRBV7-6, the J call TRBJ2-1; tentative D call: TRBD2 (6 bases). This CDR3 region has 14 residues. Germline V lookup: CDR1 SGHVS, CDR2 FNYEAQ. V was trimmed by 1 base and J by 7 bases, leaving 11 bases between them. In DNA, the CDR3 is TGTGCCAGCAGCTTAGAAGCGGGCGGGAATGAGCAGTTCTTC. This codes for CASSLEAGGNEQFF.

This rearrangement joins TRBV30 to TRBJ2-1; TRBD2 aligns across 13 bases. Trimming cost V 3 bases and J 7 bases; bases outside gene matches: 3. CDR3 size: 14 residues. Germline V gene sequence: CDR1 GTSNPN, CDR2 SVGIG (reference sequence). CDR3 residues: CAWRLAGGPNEQFF. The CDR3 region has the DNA TGTGCCTGGAGACTAGCGGGAGGGCCTAATGAGCAGTTCTTC.

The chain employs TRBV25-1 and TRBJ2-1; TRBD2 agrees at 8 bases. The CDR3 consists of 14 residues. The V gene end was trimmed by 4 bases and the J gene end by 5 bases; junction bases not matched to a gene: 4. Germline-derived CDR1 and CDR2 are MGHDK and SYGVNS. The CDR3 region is CASSVASGHNEQFF. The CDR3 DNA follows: TGTGCCAGCAGTGTGGCTAGCGGGCACAATGAGCAGTTCTTC.

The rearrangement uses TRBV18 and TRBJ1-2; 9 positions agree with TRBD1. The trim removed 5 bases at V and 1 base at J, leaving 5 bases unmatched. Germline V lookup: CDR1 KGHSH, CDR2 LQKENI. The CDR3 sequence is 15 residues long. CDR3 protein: CASSTGGEYNYGYTF. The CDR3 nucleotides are TGTGCCAGCTCAACAGGGGGCGAGTATAACTATGGCTACACCTTC.

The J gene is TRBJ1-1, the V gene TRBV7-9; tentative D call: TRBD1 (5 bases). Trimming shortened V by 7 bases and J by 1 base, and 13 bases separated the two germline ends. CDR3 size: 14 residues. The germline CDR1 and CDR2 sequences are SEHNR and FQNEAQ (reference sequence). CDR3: CASNKDKPNTEAFF. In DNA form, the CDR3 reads TGTGCCAGCAACAAGGACAAACCGAACACTGAAGCTTTCTTT.

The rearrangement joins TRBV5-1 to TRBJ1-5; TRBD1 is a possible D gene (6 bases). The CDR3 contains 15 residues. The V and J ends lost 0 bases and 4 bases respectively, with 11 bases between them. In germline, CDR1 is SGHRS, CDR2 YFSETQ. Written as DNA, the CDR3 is TGCGCCAGCAGCTTGGCAGGGGTGAAAAATCAGCCCCAGCATTTT. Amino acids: CASSLAGVKNQPQHF.

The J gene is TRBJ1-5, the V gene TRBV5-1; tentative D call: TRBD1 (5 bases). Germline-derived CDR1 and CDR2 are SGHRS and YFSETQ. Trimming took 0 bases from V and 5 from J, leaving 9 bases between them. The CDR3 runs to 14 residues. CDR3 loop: CASSLGGGHQPQHF. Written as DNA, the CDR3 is TGCGCCAGCAGCTTGGGGGGGGGACATCAGCCCCAGCATTTT.

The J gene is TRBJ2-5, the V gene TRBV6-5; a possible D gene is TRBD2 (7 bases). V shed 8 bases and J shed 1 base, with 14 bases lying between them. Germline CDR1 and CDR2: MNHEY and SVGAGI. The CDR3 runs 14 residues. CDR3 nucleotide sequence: TGTGCCAGCCGGCGAGGGGGGGTCCAAGAGACCCAGTACTTC. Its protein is CASRRGGVQETQYF.

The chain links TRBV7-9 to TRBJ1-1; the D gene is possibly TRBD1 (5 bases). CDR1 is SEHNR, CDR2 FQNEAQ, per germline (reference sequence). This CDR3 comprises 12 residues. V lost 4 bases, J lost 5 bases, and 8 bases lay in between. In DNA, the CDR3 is TGTGCCAGCAGCTCTGGGGGGACTGAAGCTTTCTTT. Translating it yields CASSSGGTEAFF. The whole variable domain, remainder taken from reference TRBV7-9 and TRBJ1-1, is DTGVSQNPRHKITKRGQNVTFRCDPISEHNRLYWYRQTLGQGPEFLTYFQNEAQLEKSRLLSDRFSAERPKGSFSTLEIQRTEQGDSAMYLCASSSGGTEAFFGQGTRLTVV.

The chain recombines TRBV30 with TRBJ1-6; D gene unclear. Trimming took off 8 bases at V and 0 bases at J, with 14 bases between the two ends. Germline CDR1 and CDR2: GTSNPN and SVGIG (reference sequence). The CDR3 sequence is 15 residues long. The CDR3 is CAVGNPSSYNSPLHF. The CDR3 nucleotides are TGTGCCGTCGGTAATCCTAGCTCCTATAATTCACCCCTCCACTTT.

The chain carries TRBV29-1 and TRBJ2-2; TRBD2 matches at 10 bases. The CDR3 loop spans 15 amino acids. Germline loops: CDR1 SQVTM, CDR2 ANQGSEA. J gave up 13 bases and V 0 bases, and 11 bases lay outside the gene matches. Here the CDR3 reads CSVEDRSSGSLGLFF. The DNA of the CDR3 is TGCAGCGTTGAAGATCGTTCTAGCGGGAGCTTGGGGCTGTTTTTT.

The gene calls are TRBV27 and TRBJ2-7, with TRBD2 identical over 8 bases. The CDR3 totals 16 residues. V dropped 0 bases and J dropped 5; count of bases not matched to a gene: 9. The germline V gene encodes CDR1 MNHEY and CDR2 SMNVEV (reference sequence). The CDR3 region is CASSLSGGGRPNEQYF. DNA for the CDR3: TGTGCCAGCAGTTTATCAGGTGGCGGGAGGCCTAACGAGCAGTACTTC.

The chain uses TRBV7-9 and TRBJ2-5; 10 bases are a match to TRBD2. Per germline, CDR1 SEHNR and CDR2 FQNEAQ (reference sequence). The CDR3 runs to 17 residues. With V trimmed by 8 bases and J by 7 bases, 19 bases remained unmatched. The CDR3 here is CASGGGSPGLAPGTQYF. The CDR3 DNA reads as TGTGCCAGCGGAGGGGGGTCGCCGGGACTAGCGCCGGGGACCCAGTACTTC.

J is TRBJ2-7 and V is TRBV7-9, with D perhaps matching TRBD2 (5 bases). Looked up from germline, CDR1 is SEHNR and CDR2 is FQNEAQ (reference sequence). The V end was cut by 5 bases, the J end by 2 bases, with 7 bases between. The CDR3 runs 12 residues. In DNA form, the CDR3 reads TGTGCCAGCAGCATCGGGGCCTACGAGCAGTACTTC. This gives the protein CASSIGAYEQYF.